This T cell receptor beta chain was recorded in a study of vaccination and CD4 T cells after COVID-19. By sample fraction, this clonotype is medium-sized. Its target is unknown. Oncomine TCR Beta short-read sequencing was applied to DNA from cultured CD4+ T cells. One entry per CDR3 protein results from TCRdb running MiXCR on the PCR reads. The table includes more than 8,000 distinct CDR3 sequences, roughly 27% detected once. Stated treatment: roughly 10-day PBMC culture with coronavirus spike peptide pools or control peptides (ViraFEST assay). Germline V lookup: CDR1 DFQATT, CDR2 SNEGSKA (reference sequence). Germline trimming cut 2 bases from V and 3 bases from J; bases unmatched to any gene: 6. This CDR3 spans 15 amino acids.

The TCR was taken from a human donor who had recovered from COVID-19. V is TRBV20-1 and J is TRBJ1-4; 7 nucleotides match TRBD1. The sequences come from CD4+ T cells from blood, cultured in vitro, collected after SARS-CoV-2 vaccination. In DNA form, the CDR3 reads TGCAGTGCTAGATCAGACAGGGCGGCTAATGAAAAACTGTTTTTT. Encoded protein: CSARSDRAANEKLFF.